This T cell receptor beta chain was found in a study of CD8+ T cells in alopecia areata. Findings and limits, study-wide: Across lesional scalp, and particularly alopecia totalis/universalis, clonality surpassed that of normal scalp.

RNA was isolated and reverse transcribed to cDNA, the sequencing template. This table comes from immunoSEQ multiplex PCR, and its TCRdb copy is limited to in-frame clones, with some not included. The table shows hundreds of thousands of clones, with 65% to 70% occurring only once. As to this clone: No antigen is known for it.

Alopecia areata patients gave lesional scalp punch biopsies and peripheral blood samples. V lost 9 bases and J 1 base, leaving 12 bases between the germline ends. The length of the CDR3 is 13 residues. Germline V gene sequence: CDR1 SNHLY, CDR2 FYNNEI. Here the sequenced sample was CD4+ T cells sorted from blood, taken at week 0. This TCR was sampled from a human donor with alopecia areata. The rearrangement uses TRBV2 and TRBJ2-5; TRBD2 might be the D (5 bases). CDR3 bases: TGTGCCAGTACGGGGTCCCCCCAAGAGACCCAGTACTTC. Its protein product is CASTGSPQETQYF. The full variable domain, rest sourced from reference TRBV2 and TRBJ2-5, is EPEVTQTPSHQVTQMGQEVILRCVPISNHLYFYWYRQILGQKVEFLVSFYNNEISEKSEIFDDQFSVERPDGSNFTLKIRSTKLEDSAMYFCASTGSPQETQYFGPGTRLLVL.